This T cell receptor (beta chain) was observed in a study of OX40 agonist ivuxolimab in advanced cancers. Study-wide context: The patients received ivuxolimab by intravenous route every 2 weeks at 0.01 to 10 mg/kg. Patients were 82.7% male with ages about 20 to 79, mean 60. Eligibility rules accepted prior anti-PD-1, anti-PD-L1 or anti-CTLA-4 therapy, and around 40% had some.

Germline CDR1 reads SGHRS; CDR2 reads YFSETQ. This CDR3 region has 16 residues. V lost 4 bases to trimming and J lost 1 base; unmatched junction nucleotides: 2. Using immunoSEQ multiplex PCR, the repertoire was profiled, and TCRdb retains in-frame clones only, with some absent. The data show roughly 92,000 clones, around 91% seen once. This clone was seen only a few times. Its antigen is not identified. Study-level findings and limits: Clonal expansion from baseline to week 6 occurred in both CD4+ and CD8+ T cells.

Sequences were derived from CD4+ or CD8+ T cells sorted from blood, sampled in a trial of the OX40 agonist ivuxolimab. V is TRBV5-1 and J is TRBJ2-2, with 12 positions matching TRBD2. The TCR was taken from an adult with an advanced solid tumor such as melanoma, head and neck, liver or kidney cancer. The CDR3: CASSPGLAGNTGELFF. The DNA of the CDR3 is TGCGCCAGCAGCCCGGGACTAGCGGGGAACACCGGGGAGCTGTTTTTT.